This entry describes one T cell receptor beta chain. The antigen is undetermined. The data were produced by immunoSEQ multiplex PCR, yet TCRdb's version contains in-frame clones alone and is incomplete. The table records about 41,000 clones, 84% of them present only once. The data are from a study of CD4 T cells in relation to SARS-CoV-2 and coronaviruses. Sorted naive or memory CD4+ cells met CEF peptides for 10 days. Study-wide points: Monoreactive clones expanded significantly more to SARS-CoV-2 than crossreactive clones did. Crossreactivity was assessed only for spike protein, not other viral proteins.

The CDR3 length is 14 residues. V lost 4 bases, J lost 2 bases, and 13 bases lay in between. The germline gives CDR1 SGHNT, CDR2 YYREEE (reference sequence). V usage is TRBV5-4 and J usage is TRBJ2-7; tentatively, D is TRBD1 (6 bases). The TCR sequence derives from an adult with COVID-19. The sequenced material came from naive CD4+ T cells from PBMCs, cultured in vitro. Subset of the sample: naive CD4+ T cells isolated by negative enrichment. CDR3 in amino acids: CASSPDRPTYEQYF. The CDR3 nucleotides are TGTGCCAGCAGCCCGGACAGACCGACCTACGAGCAGTACTTC. The full variable domain, in which reference TRBV5-4 and TRBJ2-7 provide the parts outside the CDR3, is ETGVTQSPTHLIKTRGQQVTLRCSSQSGHNTVSWYQQALGQGPQFIFQYYREEENGRGNFPPRFSGLQFPNYSSELNVNALELDDSALYLCASSPDRPTYEQYFGPGTRLTVT.